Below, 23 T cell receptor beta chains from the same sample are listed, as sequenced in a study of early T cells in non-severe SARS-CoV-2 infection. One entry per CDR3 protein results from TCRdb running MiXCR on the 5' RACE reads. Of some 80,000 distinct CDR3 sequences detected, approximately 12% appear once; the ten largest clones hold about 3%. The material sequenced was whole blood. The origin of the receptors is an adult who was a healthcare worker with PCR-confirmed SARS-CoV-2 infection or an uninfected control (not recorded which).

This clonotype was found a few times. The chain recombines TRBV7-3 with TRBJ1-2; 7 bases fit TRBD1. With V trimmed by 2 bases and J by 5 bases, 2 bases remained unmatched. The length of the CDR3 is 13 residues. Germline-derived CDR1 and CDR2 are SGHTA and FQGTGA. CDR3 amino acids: CASSLARGYGYTF. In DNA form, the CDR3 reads TGTGCCAGCAGCTTAGCCAGGGGGTATGGCTACACCTTC.

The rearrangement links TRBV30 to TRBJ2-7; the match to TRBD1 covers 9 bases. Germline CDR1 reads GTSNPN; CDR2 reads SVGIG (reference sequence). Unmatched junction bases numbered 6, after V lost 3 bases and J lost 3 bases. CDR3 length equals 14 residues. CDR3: CAWSAGTGSYEQYF. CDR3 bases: TGTGCCTGGAGCGCCGGGACAGGGAGCTACGAGCAGTACTTC.

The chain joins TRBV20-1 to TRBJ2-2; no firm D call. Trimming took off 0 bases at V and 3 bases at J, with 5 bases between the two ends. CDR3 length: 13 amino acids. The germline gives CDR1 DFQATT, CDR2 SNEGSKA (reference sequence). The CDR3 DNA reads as TGCAGTGCTAGAGATCTTTACACCGGGGAGCTGTTTTTT. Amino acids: CSARDLYTGELFF.

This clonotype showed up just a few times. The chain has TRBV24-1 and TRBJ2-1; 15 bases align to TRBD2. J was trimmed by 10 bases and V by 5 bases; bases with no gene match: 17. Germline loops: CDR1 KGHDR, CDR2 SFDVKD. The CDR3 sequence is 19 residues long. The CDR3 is CATSALSSRTSGRAGEQFF. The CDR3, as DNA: TGTGCCACCAGTGCCCTGTCCTCTAGGACTAGCGGGAGGGCCGGGGAGCAGTTCTTC.

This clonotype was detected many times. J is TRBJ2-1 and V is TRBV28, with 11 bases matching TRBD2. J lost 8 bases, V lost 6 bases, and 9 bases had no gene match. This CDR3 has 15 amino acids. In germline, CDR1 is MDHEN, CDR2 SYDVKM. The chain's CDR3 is CASSPLAGALYEQFF. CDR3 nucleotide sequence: TGTGCCAGCAGCCCACTAGCGGGAGCCCTCTATGAGCAGTTCTTC. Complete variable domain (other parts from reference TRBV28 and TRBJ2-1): DVKVTQSSRYLVKRTGEKVFLECVQDMDHENMFWYRQDPGLGLRLIYFSYDVKMKEKGDIPEGYSVSREKKERFSLILESASTNQTSMYLCASSPLAGALYEQFFGPGTRLTVL.

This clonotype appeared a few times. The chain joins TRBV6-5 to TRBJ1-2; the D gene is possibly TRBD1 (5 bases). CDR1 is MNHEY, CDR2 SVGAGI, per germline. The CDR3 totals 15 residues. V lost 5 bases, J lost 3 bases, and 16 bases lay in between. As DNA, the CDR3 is TGTGCCAGCAGTAAAGCACCGGGACGGCACTATGGCTACACCTTC. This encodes CASSKAPGRHYGYTF.

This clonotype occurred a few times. CDR3 DNA sequence: TGTGCCAGCAGTTCAATACCCCTCGGGACAGGCCAGGAAGTCTTCGTGGCTTTCTTT. This gives the protein CASSSIPLGTGQEVFVAFF. V and J are TRBV28 and TRBJ1-1; 8 positions agree with TRBD1. V shed 4 bases and J 11 bases; nucleotides not matched to a gene: 27. This CDR3 has 19 amino acids. The germline gives CDR1 MDHEN, CDR2 SYDVKM.

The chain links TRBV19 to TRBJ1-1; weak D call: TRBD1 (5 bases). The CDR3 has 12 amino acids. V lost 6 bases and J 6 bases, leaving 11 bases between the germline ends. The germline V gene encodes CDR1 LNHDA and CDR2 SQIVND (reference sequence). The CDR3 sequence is CASRIQGSEAFF. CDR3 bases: TGTGCCAGTAGAATTCAGGGTTCTGAAGCTTTCTTT.

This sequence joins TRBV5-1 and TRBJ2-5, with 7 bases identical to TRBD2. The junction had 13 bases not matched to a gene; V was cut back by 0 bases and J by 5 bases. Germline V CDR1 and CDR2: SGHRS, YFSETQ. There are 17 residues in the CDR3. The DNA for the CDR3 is TGCGCCAGCAGCTTGGCCGGACTAACGGGAGGCGGGGAGACCCAGTACTTC. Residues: CASSLAGLTGGGETQYF.

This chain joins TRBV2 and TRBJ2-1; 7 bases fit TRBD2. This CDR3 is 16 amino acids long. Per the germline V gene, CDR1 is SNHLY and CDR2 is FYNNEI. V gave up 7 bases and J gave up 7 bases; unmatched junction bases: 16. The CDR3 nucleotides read TGTGCCAGCACCCTTGATTGGGGGGGTAGGGAAAATGAGCAGTTCTTC. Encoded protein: CASTLDWGGRENEQFF.

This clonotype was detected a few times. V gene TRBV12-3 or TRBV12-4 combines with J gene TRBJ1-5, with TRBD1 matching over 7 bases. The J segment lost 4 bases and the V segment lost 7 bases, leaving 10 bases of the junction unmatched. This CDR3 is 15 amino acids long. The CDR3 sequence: CASTDDRDGNQPQHF. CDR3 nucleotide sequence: TGTGCCAGCACCGATGACAGGGATGGGAATCAGCCCCAGCATTTT.

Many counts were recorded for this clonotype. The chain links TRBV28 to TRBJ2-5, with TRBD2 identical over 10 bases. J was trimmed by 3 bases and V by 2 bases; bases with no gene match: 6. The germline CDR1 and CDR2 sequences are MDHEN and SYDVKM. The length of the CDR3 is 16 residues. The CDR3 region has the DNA TGTGCCAGCAGTTTAGGGCCCGGGACTAGCGAAGAGACCCAGTACTTC. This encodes CASSLGPGTSEETQYF. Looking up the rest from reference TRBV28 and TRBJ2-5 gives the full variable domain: DVKVTQSSRYLVKRTGEKVFLECVQDMDHENMFWYRQDPGLGLRLIYFSYDVKMKEKGDIPEGYSVSREKKERFSLILESASTNQTSMYLCASSLGPGTSEETQYFGPGTRLLVL.

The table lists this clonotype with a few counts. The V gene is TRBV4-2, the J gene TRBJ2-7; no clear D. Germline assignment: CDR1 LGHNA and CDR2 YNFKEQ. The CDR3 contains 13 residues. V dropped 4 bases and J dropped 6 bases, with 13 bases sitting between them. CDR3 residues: CASSPEVGGEQYF. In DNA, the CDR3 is TGTGCCAGCAGCCCAGAGGTGGGCGGCGAGCAGTACTTC.

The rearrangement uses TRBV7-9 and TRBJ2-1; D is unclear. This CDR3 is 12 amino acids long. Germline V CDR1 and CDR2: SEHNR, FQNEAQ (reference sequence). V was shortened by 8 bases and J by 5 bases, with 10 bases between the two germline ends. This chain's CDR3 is CASSQQNNEQFF. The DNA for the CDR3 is TGTGCCAGCTCGCAGCAAAACAATGAGCAGTTCTTC. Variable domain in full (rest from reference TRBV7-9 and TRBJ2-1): DTGVSQNPRHKITKRGQNVTFRCDPISEHNRLYWYRQTLGQGPEFLTYFQNEAQLEKSRLLSDRFSAERPKGSFSTLEIQRTEQGDSAMYLCASSQQNNEQFFGPGTRLTVL.

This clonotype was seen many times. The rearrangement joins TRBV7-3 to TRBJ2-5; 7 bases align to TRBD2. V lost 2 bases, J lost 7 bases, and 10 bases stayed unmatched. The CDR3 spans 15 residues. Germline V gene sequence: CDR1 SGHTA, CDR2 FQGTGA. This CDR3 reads CASSLRGGDVGTQYF. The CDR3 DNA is TGTGCCAGCAGCTTACGCGGGGGAGATGTCGGGACCCAGTACTTC.

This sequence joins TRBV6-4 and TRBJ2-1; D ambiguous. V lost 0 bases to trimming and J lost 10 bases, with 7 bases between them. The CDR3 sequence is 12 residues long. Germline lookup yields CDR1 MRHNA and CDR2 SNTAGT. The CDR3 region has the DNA TGTGCCAGCAGTGACTCGAGTCTCGAGCAGTTCTTC. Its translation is CASSDSSLEQFF.

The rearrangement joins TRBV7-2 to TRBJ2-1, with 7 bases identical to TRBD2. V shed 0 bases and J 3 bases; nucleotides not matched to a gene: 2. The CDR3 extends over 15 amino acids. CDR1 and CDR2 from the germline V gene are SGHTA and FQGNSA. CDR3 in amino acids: CASSLAGTNYNEQFF. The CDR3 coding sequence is TGTGCCAGCAGCTTAGCAGGGACTAACTACAATGAGCAGTTCTTC.

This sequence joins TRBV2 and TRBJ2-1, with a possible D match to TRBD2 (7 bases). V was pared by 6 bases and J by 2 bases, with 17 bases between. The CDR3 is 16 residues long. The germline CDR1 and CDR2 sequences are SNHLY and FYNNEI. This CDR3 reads CASSPVGGGPYNEQFF. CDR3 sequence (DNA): TGTGCCAGCAGCCCTGTTGGGGGGGGCCCCTACAATGAGCAGTTCTTC.

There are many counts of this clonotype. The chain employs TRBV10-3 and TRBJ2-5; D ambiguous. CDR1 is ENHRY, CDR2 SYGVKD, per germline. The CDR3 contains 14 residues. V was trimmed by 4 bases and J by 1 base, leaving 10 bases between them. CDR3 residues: CAISGWQPQETQYF. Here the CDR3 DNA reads TGTGCCATCAGTGGTTGGCAGCCCCAAGAGACCCAGTACTTC.

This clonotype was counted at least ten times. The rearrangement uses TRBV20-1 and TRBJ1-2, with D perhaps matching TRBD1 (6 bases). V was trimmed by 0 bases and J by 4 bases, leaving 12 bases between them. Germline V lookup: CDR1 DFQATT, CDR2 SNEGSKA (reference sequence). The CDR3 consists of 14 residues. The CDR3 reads CSAREGGRSYGYTF. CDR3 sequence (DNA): TGCAGTGCTAGAGAGGGGGGGCGCAGCTATGGCTACACCTTC.

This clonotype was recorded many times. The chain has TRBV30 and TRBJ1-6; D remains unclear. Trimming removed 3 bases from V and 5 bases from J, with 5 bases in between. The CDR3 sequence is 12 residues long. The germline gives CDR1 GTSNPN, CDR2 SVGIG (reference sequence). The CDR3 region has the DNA TGTGCCTGGAGCCGCGATAATTCACCCCTCCACTTT. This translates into CAWSRDNSPLHF.

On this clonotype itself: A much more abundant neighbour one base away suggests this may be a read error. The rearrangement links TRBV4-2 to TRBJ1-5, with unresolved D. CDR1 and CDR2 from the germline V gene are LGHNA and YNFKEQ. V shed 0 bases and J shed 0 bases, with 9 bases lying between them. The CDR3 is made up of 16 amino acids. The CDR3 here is CASSQEVGCSNQPQHF. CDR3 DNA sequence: TGTGCCAGCAGCCAAGAGGTTGGGTGTAGCAATCAGCCCCAGCATTTT.

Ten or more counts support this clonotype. CDR3 amino acids: CSARRGGNNQPQHF. The CDR3 DNA reads TGCAGTGCTAGGAGGGGCGGGAACAATCAGCCCCAGCATTTT. This chain connects TRBV20-1 to TRBJ1-5; maybe TRBD1 (5 bases). V was shortened by 3 bases and J by 3 bases, with 12 bases between the two germline ends. CDR3 length: 14 amino acids. Per the germline V gene, CDR1 is DFQATT and CDR2 is SNEGSKA (reference sequence).